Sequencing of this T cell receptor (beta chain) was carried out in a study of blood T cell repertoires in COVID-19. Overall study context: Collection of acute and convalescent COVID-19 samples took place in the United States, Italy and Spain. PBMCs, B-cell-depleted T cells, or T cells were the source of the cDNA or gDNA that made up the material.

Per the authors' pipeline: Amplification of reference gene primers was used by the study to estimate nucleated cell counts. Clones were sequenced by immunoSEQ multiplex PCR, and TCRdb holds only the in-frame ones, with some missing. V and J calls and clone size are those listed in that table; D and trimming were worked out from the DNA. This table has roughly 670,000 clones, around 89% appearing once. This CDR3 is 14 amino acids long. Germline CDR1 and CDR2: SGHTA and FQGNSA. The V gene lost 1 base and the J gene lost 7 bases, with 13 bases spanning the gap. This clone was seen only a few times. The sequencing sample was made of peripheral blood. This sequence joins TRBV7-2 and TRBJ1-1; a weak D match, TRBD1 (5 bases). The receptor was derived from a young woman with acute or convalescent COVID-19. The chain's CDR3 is CASSLEWGTNEAFF. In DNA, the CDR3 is TGTGCCAGCAGCTTAGAATGGGGGACTAATGAAGCTTTCTTT.